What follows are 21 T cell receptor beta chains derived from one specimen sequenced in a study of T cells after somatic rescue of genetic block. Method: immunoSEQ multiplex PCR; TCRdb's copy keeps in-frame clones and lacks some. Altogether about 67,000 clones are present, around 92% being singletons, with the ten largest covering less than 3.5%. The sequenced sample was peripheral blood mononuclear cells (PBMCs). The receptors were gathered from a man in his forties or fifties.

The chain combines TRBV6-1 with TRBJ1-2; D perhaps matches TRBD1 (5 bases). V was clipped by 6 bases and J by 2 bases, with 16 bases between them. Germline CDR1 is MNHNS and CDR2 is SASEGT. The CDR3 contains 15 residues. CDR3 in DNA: TGTGCCAGCAGGGAGGGACCGGGTACCAACTATGGCTACACCTTC. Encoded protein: CASREGPGTNYGYTF.

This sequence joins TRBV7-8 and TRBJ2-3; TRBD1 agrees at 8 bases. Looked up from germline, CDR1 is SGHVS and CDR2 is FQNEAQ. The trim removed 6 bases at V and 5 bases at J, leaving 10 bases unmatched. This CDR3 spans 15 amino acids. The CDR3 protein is CASRPRDRLKDTQYF. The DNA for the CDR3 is TGTGCCAGCAGACCCCGGGACAGGCTTAAAGATACGCAGTATTTT. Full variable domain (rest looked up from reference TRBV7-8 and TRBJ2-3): GAGVSQSPRYKVAKRGQDVALRCDPISGHVSLFWYQQALGQGPEFLTYFQNEAQLDKSGLPSDRFFAERPEGSVSTLKIQRTQQEDSAVYLCASRPRDRLKDTQYFGPGTRLTVL.

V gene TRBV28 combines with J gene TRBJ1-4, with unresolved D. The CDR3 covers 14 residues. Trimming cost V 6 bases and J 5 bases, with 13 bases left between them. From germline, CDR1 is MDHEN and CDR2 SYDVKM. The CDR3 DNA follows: TGTGCCAGCAGCCGCCGACCGAGGAATGAAAAACTGTTTTTT. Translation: CASSRRPRNEKLFF.

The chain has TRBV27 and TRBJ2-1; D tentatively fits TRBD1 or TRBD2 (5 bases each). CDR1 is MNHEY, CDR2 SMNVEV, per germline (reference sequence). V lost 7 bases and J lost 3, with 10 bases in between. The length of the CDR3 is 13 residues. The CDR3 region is CASTGTNYNEQFF. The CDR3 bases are TGTGCCAGCACCGGGACGAACTACAATGAGCAGTTCTTC.

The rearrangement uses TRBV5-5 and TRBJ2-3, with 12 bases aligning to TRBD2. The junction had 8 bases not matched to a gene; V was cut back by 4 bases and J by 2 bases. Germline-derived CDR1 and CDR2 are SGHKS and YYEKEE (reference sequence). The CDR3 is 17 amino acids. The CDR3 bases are TGTGCCAGCAGCCCCCGGCGGACTAGCGGGGTCACAGATACGCAGTATTTT. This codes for CASSPRRTSGVTDTQYF.

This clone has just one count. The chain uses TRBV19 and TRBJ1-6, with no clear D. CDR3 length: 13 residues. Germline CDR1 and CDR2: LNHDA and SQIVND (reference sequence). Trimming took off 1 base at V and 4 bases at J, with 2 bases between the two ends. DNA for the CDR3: TGTGCCAGTAGTATAGGGTATAATTCACCCCTCCACTTT. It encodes CASSIGYNSPLHF.

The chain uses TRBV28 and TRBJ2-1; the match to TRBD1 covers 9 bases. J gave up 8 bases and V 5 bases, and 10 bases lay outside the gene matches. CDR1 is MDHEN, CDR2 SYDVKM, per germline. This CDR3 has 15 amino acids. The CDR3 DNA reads TGTGCCAGCAGTCCCCCGGGACAGGGAGGGGATGAGCAGTTCTTC. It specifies CASSPPGQGGDEQFF.

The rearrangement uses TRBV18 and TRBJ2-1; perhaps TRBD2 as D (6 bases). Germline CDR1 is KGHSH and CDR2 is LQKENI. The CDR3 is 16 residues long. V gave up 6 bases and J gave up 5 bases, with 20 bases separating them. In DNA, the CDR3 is TGTGCCAGCTCCCCCGCGGCGGGACTGACTGACAATGAGCAGTTCTTC. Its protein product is CASSPAAGLTDNEQFF. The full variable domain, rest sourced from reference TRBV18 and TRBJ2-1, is NAGVMQNPRHLVRRRGQEARLRCSPMKGHSHVYWYRQLPEEGLKFMVYLQKENIIDESGMPKERFSAEFPKEGPSILRIQQVVRGDSAAYFCASSPAAGLTDNEQFFGPGTRLTVL.

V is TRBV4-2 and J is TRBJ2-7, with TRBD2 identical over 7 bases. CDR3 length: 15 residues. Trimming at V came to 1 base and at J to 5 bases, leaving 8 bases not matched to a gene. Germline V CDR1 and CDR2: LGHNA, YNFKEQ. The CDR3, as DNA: TGTGCCAGCAGCCAAGGGACTAGTTTGGCCCACGAGCAGTACTTC. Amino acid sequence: CASSQGTSLAHEQYF.

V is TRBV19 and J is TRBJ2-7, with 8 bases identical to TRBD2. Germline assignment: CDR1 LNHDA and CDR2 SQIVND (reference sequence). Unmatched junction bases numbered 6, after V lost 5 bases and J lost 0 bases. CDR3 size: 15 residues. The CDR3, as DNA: TGTGCCAGTAGTCCGGGGACTAGGAGCTCCTACGAGCAGTACTTC. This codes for CASSPGTRSSYEQYF.

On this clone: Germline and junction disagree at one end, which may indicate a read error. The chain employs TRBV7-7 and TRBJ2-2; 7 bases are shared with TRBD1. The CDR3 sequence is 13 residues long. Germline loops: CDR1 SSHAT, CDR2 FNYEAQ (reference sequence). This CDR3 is CVTGTENSGELFF. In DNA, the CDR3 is TGTGTTACCGGGACAGAGAACTCCGGGGAGCTGTTTTTT.

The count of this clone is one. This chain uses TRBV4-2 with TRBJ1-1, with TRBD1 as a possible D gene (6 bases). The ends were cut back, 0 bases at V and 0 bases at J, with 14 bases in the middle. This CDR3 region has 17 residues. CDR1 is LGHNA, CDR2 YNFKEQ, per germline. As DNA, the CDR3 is TGTGCCAGCAGCCAAGAAGCCCCCAGGGGTTTGAACACTGAAGCTTTCTTT. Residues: CASSQEAPRGLNTEAFF.

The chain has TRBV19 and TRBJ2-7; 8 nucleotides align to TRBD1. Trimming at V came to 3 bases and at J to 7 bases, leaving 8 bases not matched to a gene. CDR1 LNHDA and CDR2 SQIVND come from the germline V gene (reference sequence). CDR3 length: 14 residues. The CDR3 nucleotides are TGTGCCAGTAGTATCGAGACAGGGGCTCGAGAGCAGTACTTC. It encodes CASSIETGAREQYF.

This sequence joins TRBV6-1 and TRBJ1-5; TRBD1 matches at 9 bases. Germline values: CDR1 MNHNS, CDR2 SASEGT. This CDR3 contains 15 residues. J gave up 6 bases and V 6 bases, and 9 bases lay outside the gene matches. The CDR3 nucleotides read TGTGCCAGCAGGGCCGCGACAGGGGGAAGTCAGCCCCAGCATTTT. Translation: CASRAATGGSQPQHF.

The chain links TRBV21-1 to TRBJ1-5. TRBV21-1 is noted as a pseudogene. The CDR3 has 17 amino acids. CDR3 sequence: CASSKSFGKDSNQPQHF. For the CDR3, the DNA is TGTGCCAGCAGCAAGAGTTTCGGTAAGGATAGCAATCAGCCCCAGCATTTT.

The CDR3 here is CSVKMDRGYYEQYF. As DNA, the CDR3 is TGCAGCGTCAAAATGGACAGGGGTTACTACGAGCAGTACTTC. The V and J genes are TRBV29-1 and TRBJ2-7, with 9 bases that match TRBD1. The CDR3 totals 14 residues. The trim removed 6 bases at V and 3 bases at J, leaving 9 bases unmatched. Looked up from germline, CDR1 is SQVTM and CDR2 is ANQGSEA.

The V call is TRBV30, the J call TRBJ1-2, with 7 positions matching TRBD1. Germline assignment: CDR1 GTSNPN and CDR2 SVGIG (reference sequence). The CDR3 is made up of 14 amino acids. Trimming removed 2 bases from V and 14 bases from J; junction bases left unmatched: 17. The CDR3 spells CAWSLKGGQFVSTF. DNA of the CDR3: TGTGCCTGGAGTCTCAAAGGGGGACAGTTTGTTTCTACCTTC.

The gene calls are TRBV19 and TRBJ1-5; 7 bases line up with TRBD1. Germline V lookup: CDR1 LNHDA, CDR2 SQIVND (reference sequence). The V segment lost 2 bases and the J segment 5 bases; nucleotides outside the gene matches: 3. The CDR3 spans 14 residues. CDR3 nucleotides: TGTGCCAGTAGTATACGGGACAGCCATCAGCCCCAGCATTTT. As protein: CASSIRDSHQPQHF.

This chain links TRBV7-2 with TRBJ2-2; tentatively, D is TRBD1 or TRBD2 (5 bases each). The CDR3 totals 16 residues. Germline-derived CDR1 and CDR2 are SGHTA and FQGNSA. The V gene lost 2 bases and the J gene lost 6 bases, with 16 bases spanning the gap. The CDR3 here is CASSLNGGASAGELFF. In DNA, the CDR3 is TGTGCCAGCAGCTTAAATGGGGGAGCAAGCGCCGGGGAGCTGTTTTTT. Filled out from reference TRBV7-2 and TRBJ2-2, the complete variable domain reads GAGVSQSPSNKVTEKGKDVELRCDPISGHTALYWYRQSLGQGLEFLIYFQGNSAPDKSGLPSDRFSAERTGGSVSTLTIQRTQQEDSAVYLCASSLNGGASAGELFFGEGSRLTVL.

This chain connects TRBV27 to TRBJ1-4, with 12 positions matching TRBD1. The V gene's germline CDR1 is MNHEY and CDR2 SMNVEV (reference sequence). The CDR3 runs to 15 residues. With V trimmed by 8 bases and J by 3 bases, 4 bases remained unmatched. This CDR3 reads CASRDRGLANEKLFF. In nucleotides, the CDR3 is TGTGCCAGCCGGGACAGGGGGCTTGCTAATGAAAAACTGTTTTTT.

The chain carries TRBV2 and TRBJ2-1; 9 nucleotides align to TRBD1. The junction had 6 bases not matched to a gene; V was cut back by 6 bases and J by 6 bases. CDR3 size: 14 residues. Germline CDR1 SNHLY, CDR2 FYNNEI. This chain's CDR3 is CASSRQGEFNEQFF. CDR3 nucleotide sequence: TGTGCCAGCAGCCGACAGGGGGAATTCAATGAGCAGTTCTTC.